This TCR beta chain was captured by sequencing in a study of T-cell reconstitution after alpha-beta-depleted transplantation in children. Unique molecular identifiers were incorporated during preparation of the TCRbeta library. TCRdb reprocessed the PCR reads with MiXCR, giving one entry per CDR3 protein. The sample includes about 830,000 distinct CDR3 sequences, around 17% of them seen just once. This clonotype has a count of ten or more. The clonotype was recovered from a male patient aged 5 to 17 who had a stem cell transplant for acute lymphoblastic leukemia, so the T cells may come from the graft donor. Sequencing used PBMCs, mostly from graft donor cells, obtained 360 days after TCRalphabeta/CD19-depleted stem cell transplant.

The CDR3 DNA reads TGCGCCAGCAGCTGGAGGGACAGGGCCACTGAAGCTTTCTTT. Its protein is CASSWRDRATEAFF. This chain joins TRBV5-1 and TRBJ1-1; 9 bases line up with TRBD1. Germline V gene lookup returns CDR1 SGHRS and CDR2 YFSETQ. V dropped 3 bases and J dropped 4; count of bases not matched to a gene: 4. The CDR3 spans 14 residues.